This T cell receptor (beta chain) was sequenced in a study of blood T cell repertoires in COVID-19. Background on the study: Samples taken during acute and convalescent COVID-19 were collected in the United States, Italy and Spain. PBMCs, B-cell-depleted T cells, or T cells were the source of the cDNA or gDNA that made up the material.

V lost 4 bases and J lost 1; bases outside the gene matches: 5. Germline values: CDR1 SGHRS, CDR2 YFSETQ. The CDR3 consists of 15 residues. In the original processing: Estimation of nucleated cell counts relied on the amplification of reference gene primers. The table came from immunoSEQ multiplex PCR; TCRdb's copy has only in-frame clones and leaves some out. For V, J and clone size, that table is used; D and trimming come from the DNA. The table shows a few hundred thousand clones, with 89% occurring only once. The chain joins TRBV5-1 to TRBJ2-3, with 8 bases aligning to TRBD2. The clonotype comes from a woman aged 55-70 years with acute or convalescent COVID-19. What was sequenced was peripheral blood. CDR3 nucleotides: TGCGCCAGCAGCCCCTCAGCGGGGGGCACAGATACGCAGTATTTT. It specifies CASSPSAGGTDTQYF.